This TCR beta chain was retrieved from a study of radiation and T cells in renal cell carcinoma. Overall study findings and caveats: Without pretreatment biopsies, baseline tumor clonotype presence was undetermined.

The CDR3 contains 12 residues. Looked up from germline, CDR1 is SQVTM and CDR2 is ANQGSEA. Trimming stripped 6 bases from V and 0 bases from J, with 8 bases between. The sample holds a few counts of this clone. No antigen is known for it. The time point: blood 4 weeks post-SBRT, at nephrectomy. Treatment reported: 15 Gy SBRT to primary tumor, nephrectomy 4 weeks later. Nephrectomy followed 15 Gy stereotactic body radiation by 4 weeks. Sequencing used immunoSEQ multiplex PCR; TCRdb keeps in-frame clones, though not all of them. Of some 64,000 clones listed, around three quarters are singletons. The receptor comes from a man aged 60 to 75 with renal cell carcinoma. Material: blood, obtained from a patient whose treatment included radiotherapy and nephrectomy. The chain joins TRBV29-1 to TRBJ1-1; D not certain. The CDR3 reads CSVLQLNTEAFF. The CDR3 DNA reads as TGCAGCGTCCTCCAGCTGAACACTGAAGCTTTCTTT.